Listed below are T cell receptor beta chains from one sample, sequenced in a study of blood T cell repertoires in COVID-19. Profiled with immunoSEQ multiplex PCR; TCRdb holds only in-frame clones, not every one. The sample has about 200,000 clones; roughly four fifths are singletons. Sequenced: peripheral blood. These receptors were obtained from a human donor with acute or convalescent COVID-19. The donor label of this sample is uncertain. The CDR3 runs from the conserved cysteine through the conserved F or W. A D gene is named only where the DNA matches it firmly. The size field is filled for only some rows; it gives once, few, many or a size class.

D gene: NA
V gene: TRBV6-5
clone size: NA
J gene: TRBJ1-1
CDR3 protein: CASAGNTEAFF
CDR3 DNA: TGTGCCAGCGCGGGGAACACTGAAGCTTTCTTT

D gene: TRBD1
V gene: TRBV27
clone size: NA
J gene: TRBJ1-2
CDR3 protein: CASRPGTDGGYTF
CDR3 DNA: TGTGCCAGCAGGCCCGGGACAGACGGTGGCTACACCTTC

D gene: NA
V gene: TRBV18
clone size: NA
J gene: TRBJ1-2
CDR3 protein: CASSPLTDPGYTF
CDR3 DNA: TGTGCCAGCTCACCCCTAACAGACCCTGGCTACACCTTC

D gene: TRBD1
V gene: TRBV6-1
clone size: NA
J gene: TRBJ1-3
CDR3 protein: CASSATGAGVGNTIYF
CDR3 DNA: TGTGCCAGCAGTGCGACAGGGGCTGGCGTCGGAAACACCATATATTTT

D gene: NA
V gene: TRBV28
clone size: NA
J gene: TRBJ2-6
CDR3 protein: CASNTGPSSGANVLTF
CDR3 DNA: TGTGCCAGCAATACAGGGCCAAGCTCTGGGGCCAACGTCCTGACTTTC

D gene: NA
V gene: TRBV3-1/TRBV3-2
clone size: NA
J gene: TRBJ2-7
CDR3 protein: CASSQVPGAYEQYF
CDR3 DNA: TGTGCCAGCAGCCAAGTCCCAGGGGCCTACGAGCAGTACTTC

D gene: NA
V gene: TRBV19
clone size: NA
J gene: TRBJ1-1
CDR3 protein: CASRSIGGMNTEAFF
CDR3 DNA: TGTGCCAGTAGGTCGATCGGTGGTATGAACACTGAAGCTTTCTTT

D gene: TRBD2
V gene: TRBV7-9
clone size: NA
J gene: TRBJ2-3
CDR3 protein: CASSYSGSSSDTQYF
CDR3 DNA: TGTGCCAGCAGCTATAGCGGGAGTTCCTCAGATACGCAGTATTTT

D gene: TRBD1
V gene: TRBV19
clone size: few
J gene: TRBJ1-2
CDR3 protein: CASSDFYRGNYGYTF
CDR3 DNA: TGTGCCAGTAGCGACTTCTACAGGGGCAACTATGGCTACACCTTC

D gene: TRBD2
V gene: TRBV9
clone size: NA
J gene: TRBJ2-1
CDR3 protein: CASSDFSGSVYEQFF
CDR3 DNA: TGTGCCAGCAGCGACTTTAGCGGGAGCGTCTATGAGCAGTTCTTC

D gene: TRBD2
V gene: TRBV4-2
clone size: NA
J gene: TRBJ2-1
CDR3 protein: CASSQDRKRERDNEQFF
CDR3 DNA: TGTGCCAGCAGCCAAGATCGGAAGCGGGAGAGGGACAATGAGCAGTTCTTC

D gene: NA
V gene: TRBV5-4
clone size: few
J gene: TRBJ1-1
CDR3 protein: CASSYDRNTEAFF
CDR3 DNA: TGTGCCAGCAGCTATGACAGGAACACTGAAGCTTTCTTT